The 30 T cell receptor beta chains presented below share a single source sample, sequenced in a study of CD8 T cells in Susac syndrome. Reverse transcription of roughly 0.5 to 1 ug RNA was carried out with random hexamers. TCRdb reprocessed the immunoSEQ multiplex PCR reads with MiXCR, giving one entry per CDR3 protein. Among under 200,000 distinct CDR3 sequences, roughly 95% were seen once, and the ten largest hold around 0.16%. The sample taken for sequencing was CD8+ T cells from PBMCs. The source is a human donor with multiple sclerosis.

The rearrangement uses TRBV7-9 and TRBJ2-7; 11 bases fit TRBD2. The CDR3 has 17 amino acids. Germline CDR1 and CDR2: SEHNR and FQNEAQ (reference sequence). V shed 5 bases and J 0 bases; nucleotides not matched to a gene: 9. Written as DNA, the CDR3 is TGTGCCAGCAGCCCCGGACTAGCGGGCCCCTACTCCTACGAGCAGTACTTC. This sequence encodes CASSPGLAGPYSYEQYF.

The V call is TRBV13, the J call TRBJ1-2; no definite D call. This CDR3 is built from 16 residues. Germline V gives CDR1 PRHDT, CDR2 FYEKMQ (reference sequence). Trimming removed 1 base from V and 2 bases from J, with 14 bases in between. CDR3 nucleotides: TGTGCCAGCAGCTTAGAGGATAGGGCCCCGAACTATGGCTACACCTTC. This encodes CASSLEDRAPNYGYTF.

The rearrangement links TRBV27 to TRBJ1-1; the D gene is possibly TRBD1 (5 bases). The CDR3 covers 13 residues. V lost 10 bases to trimming and J lost 3 bases, with 15 bases between them. Germline V gives CDR1 MNHEY, CDR2 SMNVEV (reference sequence). CDR3 residues: CATGTGGDTEAFF. The CDR3 coding sequence is TGTGCCACCGGGACCGGGGGGGACACTGAAGCTTTCTTT.

This chain connects TRBV20-1 to TRBJ2-7; D unresolved. The CDR3 sequence is 16 residues long. V shed 3 bases and J shed 1 base, with 19 bases lying between them. The germline V gene encodes CDR1 DFQATT and CDR2 SNEGSKA (reference sequence). CDR3 coding DNA: TGCAGTGCTAGTAGCCGGGTGGCAACCAAGTCCTACGAGCAGTACTTC. As protein: CSASSRVATKSYEQYF.

The genes are TRBV4-1 and TRBJ2-1, with D perhaps given as TRBD1 or TRBD2 (5 bases each). CDR3 length: 15 residues. V was trimmed by 0 bases and J by 1 base, leaving 7 bases between them. The germline gives CDR1 MGHRA, CDR2 YSYEKL. The CDR3: CASSQEGDSYNEQFF. In DNA form, the CDR3 reads TGCGCCAGCAGCCAAGAGGGGGATTCCTACAATGAGCAGTTCTTC.

The chain recombines TRBV9 with TRBJ2-3; 7 bases map to TRBD1. The V segment lost 0 bases and the J segment 3 bases; nucleotides outside the gene matches: 4. The germline gives CDR1 SGDLS, CDR2 YYNGEE. CDR3 length: 15 amino acids. CDR3 coding DNA: TGTGCCAGCAGCGTAGAGGACAGGAGAACAGATACGCAGTATTTT. It yields the protein CASSVEDRRTDTQYF.

This chain joins TRBV6-5 and TRBJ1-1, with D uncertain. The CDR3 sequence is 15 residues long. V dropped 0 bases and J dropped 5 bases, with 13 bases sitting between them. The V gene's germline CDR1 is MNHEY and CDR2 SVGAGI. The chain's CDR3 is CASSYSYSGRTEAFF. The CDR3 nucleotides are TGTGCCAGCAGTTACTCGTATTCAGGCAGGACTGAAGCTTTCTTT.

This clonotype was seen only once. J is TRBJ2-2 and V is TRBV29-1; D not resolved. The ends were cut back, 4 bases at V and 3 bases at J, with 6 bases in the middle. Per the germline V gene, CDR1 is SQVTM and CDR2 is ANQGSEA. This CDR3 is built from 12 residues. The CDR3 loop is CSVVRDTGELFF. As DNA, the CDR3 is TGCAGCGTTGTACGGGACACCGGGGAGCTGTTTTTT.

The rearrangement uses TRBV9 and TRBJ2-1; 12 nucleotides align to TRBD2. This CDR3 spans 15 amino acids. The J segment lost 6 bases and the V segment lost 4 bases, leaving 5 bases of the junction unmatched. Germline lookup yields CDR1 SGDLS and CDR2 YYNGEE. The CDR3 DNA reads TGTGCCAGCAGCTCCGGGACTAGCGGGCTCAATGAGCAGTTCTTC. Its protein product is CASSSGTSGLNEQFF. The full variable domain, its missing parts supplied by reference TRBV9 and TRBJ2-1, is DSGVTQTPKHLITATGQRVTLRCSPRSGDLSVYWYQQSLDQGLQFLIQYYNGEERAKGNILERFSAQQFPDLHSELNLSSLELGDSALYFCASSSGTSGLNEQFFGPGTRLTVL.

The V and J genes are TRBV20-1 and TRBJ2-7, with a weak D call TRBD2 (5 bases). V lost 6 bases to trimming and J lost 0 bases, with 15 bases between them. Germline-derived CDR1 and CDR2 are DFQATT and SNEGSKA (reference sequence). This CDR3 has 14 amino acids. The CDR3 DNA sequence: TGCAGTGCCCAGTACAGAGGGAACTCCTACGAGCAGTACTTC. Protein sequence: CSAQYRGNSYEQYF.

This chain joins TRBV2 and TRBJ2-7; possible D gene TRBD2, 5 bases. Germline V lookup: CDR1 SNHLY, CDR2 FYNNEI. The CDR3 extends over 11 amino acids. V shed 8 bases and J shed 3 bases, with 8 bases lying between them. The CDR3 nucleotides read TGTGCCAGCGGGGAGAACTACGAGCAGTACTTC. The encoded protein is CASGENYEQYF.

CDR3 residues: CATHHPNSYEQYF. DNA of the CDR3: TGTGCCACACACCATCCAAACAGCTACGAGCAGTACTTC. This chain uses TRBV7-2 with TRBJ2-7; no clear D gene. CDR3 length: 13 residues. Germline V gene data show CDR1 as SGHTA and CDR2 as FQGNSA. V was clipped by 10 bases and J by 3 bases, with 16 bases between them. The full variable domain, rest sourced from reference TRBV7-2 and TRBJ2-7, is GAGVSQSPSNKVTEKGKDVELRCDPISGHTALYWYRQSLGQGLEFLIYFQGNSAPDKSGLPSDRFSAERTGGSVSTLTIQRTQQEDSAVYLCATHHPNSYEQYFGPGTRLTVT.

The chain employs TRBV28 and TRBJ2-7; TRBD1 aligns across 8 bases. Trimming at V came to 5 bases and at J to 2 bases, leaving 5 bases not matched to a gene. Germline values: CDR1 MDHEN, CDR2 SYDVKM. The CDR3 covers 14 residues. The CDR3 here is CASSPTDRAYEQYF. The CDR3 DNA follows: TGTGCCAGCAGTCCGACGGACAGGGCCTACGAGCAGTACTTC.

The chain recombines TRBV30 with TRBJ2-7, with TRBD2 identical over 12 bases. Trimming took 5 bases from V and 4 from J; bases not matched to a gene: 3. This CDR3 contains 13 residues. Germline lookup yields CDR1 GTSNPN and CDR2 SVGIG (reference sequence). CDR3 in DNA: TGTGCCTGGCGGACTAGCGGGATTTACGAGCAGTACTTC. Amino acids: CAWRTSGIYEQYF.

CDR3 coding DNA: TGTGCCAGCAGCTCGAGACAGGGTTGGAAGTGGACTGAAGCTTTCTTT. As protein: CASSSRQGWKWTEAFF. The V call is TRBV11-2, the J call TRBJ1-1; 7 bases map to TRBD1. The CDR3 is 16 residues long. V shed 4 bases and J 5 bases; nucleotides not matched to a gene: 13. CDR1 and CDR2 (germline): SGHAT, FQNNGV.

The V gene is TRBV19, the J gene TRBJ1-2; 9 nucleotides agree with TRBD1. V gave up 4 bases and J gave up 6 bases; unmatched junction bases: 12. This CDR3 spans 16 amino acids. Germline V gene lookup returns CDR1 LNHDA and CDR2 SQIVND (reference sequence). The CDR3 DNA sequence: TGTGCCAGTAGTACAGCCCCGGGACAGGGTGTGGATGGCTACACCTTC. The encoded protein is CASSTAPGQGVDGYTF.

The gene calls are TRBV30 and TRBJ2-5; D not resolved. The CDR3 totals 12 residues. Germline loops: CDR1 GTSNPN, CDR2 SVGIG (reference sequence). Trimming shortened V by 5 bases and J by 2 bases, and 9 bases separated the two germline ends. The CDR3 protein is CAWQNTQETQYF. CDR3 in DNA: TGTGCCTGGCAGAACACACAAGAGACCCAGTACTTC.

This rearrangement joins TRBV7-9 to TRBJ2-5; TRBD1 is a possible D gene (6 bases). This CDR3 is built from 15 residues. V lost 0 bases to trimming and J lost 5 bases, with 13 bases between them. Germline V lookup: CDR1 SEHNR, CDR2 FQNEAQ (reference sequence). The CDR3: CASSLADRMGETQYF. CDR3 in DNA: TGTGCCAGCAGCTTAGCCGACAGGATGGGTGAGACCCAGTACTTC.

This chain joins TRBV12-3 or TRBV12-4 and TRBJ2-1; a possible D gene is TRBD2 (5 bases). The CDR3 runs 12 residues. V shed 10 bases and J shed 10 bases, with 17 bases lying between them. CDR3 residues: CATIRGLAEQFF. In DNA form, the CDR3 reads TGTGCCACCATACGTGGTCTAGCCGAGCAGTTCTTC.

This clonotype occurred once. The chain employs TRBV24-1 and TRBJ2-2; D not resolved. V was trimmed by 2 bases and J by 8 bases, leaving 8 bases between them. CDR1 and CDR2 (germline): KGHDR, SFDVKD. The CDR3 runs to 13 residues. The CDR3 DNA sequence: TGTGCCACCAGTGATTCCCGGTGGGGGGAGCTGTTTTTT. Residues: CATSDSRWGELFF.

The table lists this clonotype with a count of one. The chain combines TRBV6-5 with TRBJ1-2; D may be TRBD1 (5 bases). The length of the CDR3 is 15 residues. Trimming pared 0 bases from V and 5 bases from J, leaving 13 bases between. Germline values: CDR1 MNHEY, CDR2 SVGAGI. CDR3: CASSYSNSGGYGYTF. CDR3 nucleotide sequence: TGTGCCAGCAGTTACTCTAATTCGGGGGGATATGGCTACACCTTC.

This chain uses TRBV4-1 with TRBJ2-7, with TRBD1 matching 7 bases. The CDR3 contains 16 residues. V dropped 4 bases and J dropped 1; count of bases not matched to a gene: 10. Germline V gene sequence: CDR1 MGHRA, CDR2 YSYEKL. CDR3 amino acids: CASSPSPGTVSYEQYF. The CDR3 region has the DNA TGCGCCAGCAGCCCATCCCCGGGGACAGTATCCTACGAGCAGTACTTC.

The chain uses TRBV3-1 and TRBJ2-3; possibly TRBD1 for D (6 bases). The CDR3 runs to 19 residues. The V end lost 0 bases, the J end lost 0 bases, and 19 bases lay between the germline ends. From germline, CDR1 is LGHDT and CDR2 YNNKEL (reference sequence). Here the CDR3 reads CASSQDPGTTVPSTDTQYF. The CDR3 nucleotides read TGTGCCAGCAGCCAAGACCCTGGGACAACGGTCCCTAGCACAGATACGCAGTATTTT.

The genes are TRBV7-2 and TRBJ1-2, with 9 nucleotides matching TRBD1. The trim removed 5 bases at V and 8 bases at J, leaving 12 bases unmatched. CDR3 length: 15 residues. The germline gives CDR1 SGHTA, CDR2 FQGNSA. The DNA for the CDR3 is TGTGCCAGCAGCACCTCGGGACAGGGAGAGGGCGGCTACACCTTC. Protein: CASSTSGQGEGGYTF.

The chain has TRBV7-9 and TRBJ2-1, with no clear D. Germline V CDR1 and CDR2: SEHNR, FQNEAQ (reference sequence). V was clipped by 5 bases and J by 7 bases, with 9 bases between them. This CDR3 contains 12 residues. The CDR3 DNA reads as TGTGCCAGCAGCCCCCTCGAGAATGAGCAGTTCTTC. Its protein is CASSPLENEQFF.

The V call is TRBV6-1, the J call TRBJ2-6; D possibly corresponds to TRBD2 (5 bases). CDR3 length: 14 residues. The germline CDR1 and CDR2 sequences are MNHNS and SASEGT. Trimming removed 8 bases at V and 4 bases at J, with 12 bases between. CDR3 nucleotide sequence: TGTGCCAGCGCCGGACTCCGGGGGGCCAACGTCCTGACTTTC. Protein: CASAGLRGANVLTF.

The chain uses TRBV5-6 and TRBJ1-2; D gene ambiguous. Germline values: CDR1 SGHDT, CDR2 YYEEEE. Trimming removed 4 bases at V and 4 bases at J, with 14 bases between. The length of the CDR3 is 14 residues. For the CDR3, the DNA is TGTGCCAGCAGCGGCCCCGCGCTTGGCTATGGCTACACCTTC. Residues: CASSGPALGYGYTF. Complete variable domain (other parts from reference TRBV5-6 and TRBJ1-2): DAGVTQSPTHLIKTRGQQVTLRCSPKSGHDTVSWYQQALGQGPQFIFQYYEEEERQRGNFPDRFSGHQFPNYSSELNVNALLLGDSALYLCASSGPALGYGYTFGSGTRLTVV.

The chain couples TRBV7-9 to TRBJ1-2; D remains unclear. The V end lost 5 bases, the J end lost 3 bases, and 16 bases lay between the germline ends. Germline assignment: CDR1 SEHNR and CDR2 FQNEAQ (reference sequence). The CDR3 has 15 amino acids. CDR3 residues: CASSPLSAAYYGYTF. The DNA of the CDR3 is TGTGCCAGCAGCCCCCTTTCGGCAGCCTACTATGGCTACACCTTC.

V is TRBV7-3 and J is TRBJ2-7; 9 bases align to TRBD2. The germline V gene has CDR1 SGHTA and CDR2 FQGTGA. The length of the CDR3 is 15 residues. Trimming removed 5 bases from V and 6 bases from J; junction bases left unmatched: 11. CDR3 coding DNA: TGTGCCAGCAGCCCCTCCCGGCGGGAGGGCTGCGAGCAGTACTTC. Its protein is CASSPSRREGCEQYF. The variable domain in full, completed from reference TRBV7-3 and TRBJ2-7, reads GAGVSQTPSNKVTEKGKYVELRCDPISGHTALYWYRQSLGQGPEFLIYFQGTGAADDSGLPNDRFFAVRPEGSVSTLKIQRTERGDSAVYLCASSPSRREGCEQYFGPGTRLTVT.

This sequence joins TRBV15 and TRBJ2-7; D gene uncertain. Germline V gene lookup returns CDR1 LNHNV and CDR2 YYDKDF (reference sequence). The CDR3 runs to 15 residues. V gave up 3 bases and J gave up 0 bases, with 12 bases separating them. CDR3 nucleotide sequence: TGTGCCACCAGCAGGGAGAGGACCCCCTCCTACGAGCAGTACTTC. The encoded protein is CATSRERTPSYEQYF.